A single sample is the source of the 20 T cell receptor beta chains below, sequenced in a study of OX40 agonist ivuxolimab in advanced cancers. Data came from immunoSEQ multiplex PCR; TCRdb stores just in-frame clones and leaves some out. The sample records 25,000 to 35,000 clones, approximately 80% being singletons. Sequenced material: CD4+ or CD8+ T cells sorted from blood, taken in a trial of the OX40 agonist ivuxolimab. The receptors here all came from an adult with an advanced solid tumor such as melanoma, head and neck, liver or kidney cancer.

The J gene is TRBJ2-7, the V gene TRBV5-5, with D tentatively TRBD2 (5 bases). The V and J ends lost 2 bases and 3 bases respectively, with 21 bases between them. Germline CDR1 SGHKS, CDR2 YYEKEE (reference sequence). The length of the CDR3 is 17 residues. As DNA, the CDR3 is TGTGCCAGCAGCTTTCTCGCCGGGGAGCATTCCCGCTACGAGCAGTACTTC. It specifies CASSFLAGEHSRYEQYF.

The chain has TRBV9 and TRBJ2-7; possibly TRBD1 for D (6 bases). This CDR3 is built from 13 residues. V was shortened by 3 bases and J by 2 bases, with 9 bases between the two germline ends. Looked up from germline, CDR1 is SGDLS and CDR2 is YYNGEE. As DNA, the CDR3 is TGTGCCAGCAGCGGGGACAAGACCTACGAGCAGTACTTC. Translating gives CASSGDKTYEQYF. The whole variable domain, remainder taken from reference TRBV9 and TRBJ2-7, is DSGVTQTPKHLITATGQRVTLRCSPRSGDLSVYWYQQSLDQGLQFLIQYYNGEERAKGNILERFSAQQFPDLHSELNLSSLELGDSALYFCASSGDKTYEQYFGPGTRLTVT.

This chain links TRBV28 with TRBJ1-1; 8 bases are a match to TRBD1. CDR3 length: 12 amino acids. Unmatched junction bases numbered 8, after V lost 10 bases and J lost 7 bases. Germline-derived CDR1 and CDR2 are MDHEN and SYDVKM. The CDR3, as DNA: TGTGCCACCAGCCCCGGGACAGGTGAAGCTTTCTTT. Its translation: CATSPGTGEAFF.

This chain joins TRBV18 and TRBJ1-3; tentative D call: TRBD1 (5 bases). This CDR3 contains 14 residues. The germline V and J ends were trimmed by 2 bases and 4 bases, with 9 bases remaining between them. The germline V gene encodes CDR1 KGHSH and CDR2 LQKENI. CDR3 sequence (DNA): TGTGCCAGCTCACCATCAGGGACCGGAAACACCATATATTTT. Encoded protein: CASSPSGTGNTIYF.

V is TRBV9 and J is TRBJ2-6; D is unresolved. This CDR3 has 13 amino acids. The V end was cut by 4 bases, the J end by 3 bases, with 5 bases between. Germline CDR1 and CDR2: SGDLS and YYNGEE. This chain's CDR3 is CASSPGGANVLTF. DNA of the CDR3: TGTGCCAGCAGCCCCGGTGGGGCCAACGTCCTGACTTTC.

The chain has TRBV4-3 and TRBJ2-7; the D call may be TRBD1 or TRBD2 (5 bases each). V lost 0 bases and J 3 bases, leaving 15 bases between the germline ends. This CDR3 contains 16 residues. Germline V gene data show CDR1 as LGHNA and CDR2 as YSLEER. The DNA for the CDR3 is TGCGCCAGCAGCCAAGATCGAGGGGCTTTAATCTACGAGCAGTACTTC. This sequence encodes CASSQDRGALIYEQYF.

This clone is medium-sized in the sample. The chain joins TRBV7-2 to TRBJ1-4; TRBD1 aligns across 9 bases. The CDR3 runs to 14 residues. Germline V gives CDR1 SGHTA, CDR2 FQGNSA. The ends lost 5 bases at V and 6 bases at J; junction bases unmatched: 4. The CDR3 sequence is CASSRTGAHEKLFF. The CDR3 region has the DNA TGTGCCAGCAGCCGGACAGGGGCTCATGAAAAACTGTTTTTT.

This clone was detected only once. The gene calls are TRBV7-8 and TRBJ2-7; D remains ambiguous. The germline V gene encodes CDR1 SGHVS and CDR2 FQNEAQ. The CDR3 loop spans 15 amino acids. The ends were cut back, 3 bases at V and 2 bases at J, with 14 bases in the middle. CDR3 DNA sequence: TGTGCCAGCAGCTTGAAGTACGGGCCAGCCTACGAGCAGTACTTC. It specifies CASSLKYGPAYEQYF.

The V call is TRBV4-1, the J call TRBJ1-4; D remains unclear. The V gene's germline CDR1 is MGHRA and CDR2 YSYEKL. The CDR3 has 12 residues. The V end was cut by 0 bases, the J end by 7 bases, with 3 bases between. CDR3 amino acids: CASSQETEKLFF. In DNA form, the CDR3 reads TGCGCCAGCAGCCAAGAAACTGAAAAACTGTTTTTT.

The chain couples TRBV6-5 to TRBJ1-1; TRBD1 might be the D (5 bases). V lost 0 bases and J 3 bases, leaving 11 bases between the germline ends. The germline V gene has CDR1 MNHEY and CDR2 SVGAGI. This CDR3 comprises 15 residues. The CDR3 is CASSYSRTGDTEAFF. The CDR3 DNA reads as TGTGCCAGCAGTTACTCGAGGACGGGGGACACTGAAGCTTTCTTT.

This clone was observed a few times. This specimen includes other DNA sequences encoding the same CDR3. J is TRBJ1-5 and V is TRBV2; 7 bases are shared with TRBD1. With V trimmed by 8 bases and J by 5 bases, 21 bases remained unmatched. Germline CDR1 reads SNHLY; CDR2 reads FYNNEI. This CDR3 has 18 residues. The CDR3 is CASGAHRGRNSNHQPQHF. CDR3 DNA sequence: TGTGCCAGCGGGGCTCACAGGGGCCGGAATTCCAACCATCAGCCCCAGCATTTT.

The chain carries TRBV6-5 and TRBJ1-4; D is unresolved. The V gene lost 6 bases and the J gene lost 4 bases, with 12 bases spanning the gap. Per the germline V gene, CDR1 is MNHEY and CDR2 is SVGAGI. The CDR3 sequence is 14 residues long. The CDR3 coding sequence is TGTGCCAGCAGCCCCTCCGTTGGTAATGAAAAACTGTTTTTT. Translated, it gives CASSPSVGNEKLFF.

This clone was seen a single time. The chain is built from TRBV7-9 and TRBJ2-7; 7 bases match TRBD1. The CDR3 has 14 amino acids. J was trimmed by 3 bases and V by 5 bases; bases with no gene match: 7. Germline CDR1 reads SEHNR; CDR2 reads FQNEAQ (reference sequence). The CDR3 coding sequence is TGTGCCAGCAGCCCGCCGGGACAGAGCTACGAGCAGTACTTC. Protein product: CASSPPGQSYEQYF.

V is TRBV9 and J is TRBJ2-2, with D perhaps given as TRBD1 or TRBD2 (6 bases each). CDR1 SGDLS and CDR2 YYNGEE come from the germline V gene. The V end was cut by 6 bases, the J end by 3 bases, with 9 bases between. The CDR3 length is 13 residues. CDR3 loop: CASMGGDTGELFF. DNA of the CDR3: TGTGCCAGCATGGGGGGCGACACCGGGGAGCTGTTTTTT.

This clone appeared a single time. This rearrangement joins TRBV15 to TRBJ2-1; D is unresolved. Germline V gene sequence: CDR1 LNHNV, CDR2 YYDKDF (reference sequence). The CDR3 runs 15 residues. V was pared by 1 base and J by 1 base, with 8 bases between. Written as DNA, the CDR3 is TGTGCCACCAGCAGAGGGGTACAGTCCTACAATGAGCAGTTCTTC. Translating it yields CATSRGVQSYNEQFF.

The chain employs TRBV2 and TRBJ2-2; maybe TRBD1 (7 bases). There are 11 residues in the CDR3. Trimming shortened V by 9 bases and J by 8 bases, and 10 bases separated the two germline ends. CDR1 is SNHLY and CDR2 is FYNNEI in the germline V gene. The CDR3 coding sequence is TGTGCCAGTCAGGGGGGAGGGGAGCTGTTTTTT. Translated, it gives CASQGGGELFF.

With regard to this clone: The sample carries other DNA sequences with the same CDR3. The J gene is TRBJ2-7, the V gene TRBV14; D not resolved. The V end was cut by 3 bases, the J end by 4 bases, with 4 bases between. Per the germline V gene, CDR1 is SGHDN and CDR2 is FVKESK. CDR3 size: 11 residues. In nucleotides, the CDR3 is TGTGCCAGCAGCCAGGGTTACGAGCAGTACTTC. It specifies CASSQGYEQYF.

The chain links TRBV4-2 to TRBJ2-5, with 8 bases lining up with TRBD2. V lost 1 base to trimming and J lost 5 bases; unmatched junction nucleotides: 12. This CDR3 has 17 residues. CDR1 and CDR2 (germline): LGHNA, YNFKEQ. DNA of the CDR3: TGTGCCAGCAGCCAAGGGGCTAGCGGGTTGGGAGGGGAGACCCAGTACTTC. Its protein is CASSQGASGLGGETQYF.

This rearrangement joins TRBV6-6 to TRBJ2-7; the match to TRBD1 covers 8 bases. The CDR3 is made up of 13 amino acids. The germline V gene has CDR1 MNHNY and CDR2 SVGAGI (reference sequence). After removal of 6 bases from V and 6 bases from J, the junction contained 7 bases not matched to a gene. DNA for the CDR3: TGTGCCAGCAGCTTACAGGGGGTCGGCGAGCAGTACTTC. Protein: CASSLQGVGEQYF.

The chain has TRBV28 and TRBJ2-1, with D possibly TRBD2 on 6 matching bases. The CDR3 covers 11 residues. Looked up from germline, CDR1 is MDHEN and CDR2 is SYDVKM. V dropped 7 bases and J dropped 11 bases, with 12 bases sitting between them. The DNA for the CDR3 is TGTGCCAGCACGTACGGGGGACAGCAGTTCTTC. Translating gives CASTYGGQQFF.